This T cell receptor beta chain was identified during a study of shared clonotypes between healthy human individuals. The study, taken as a whole, reports: Genetic and exposure-history diversity was limited by the few donors. Estimated clonotype richness was generally higher in naive than memory subsets. Between a handful of donors, naive CD4 clonotypes were shared at a level of around 5.2%.

In regard to this clone: Antigen: not known.

Deep-level assay runs were performed. Data came from immunoSEQ multiplex PCR; TCRdb stores just in-frame clones and leaves some out. The top ten clones hold roughly 0.35% of a sample with around 1.4 million clones, approximately 98.5% of them seen once. The clonotype originates from a man aged 25-45 years in good health. Sequencing was done on a sample of naive CD4+ T cells sorted from blood. Subset indicated: CD45RA+ positively selected.

As DNA, the CDR3 is TGTGCCTGGATAGGACGATCGACAGATACGCAGTATTTT. Translation: CAWIGRSTDTQYF. The chain links TRBV30 to TRBJ2-3; D remains unclear. The CDR3 consists of 13 residues. The V gene lost 4 bases and the J gene lost 3 bases, with 11 bases spanning the gap. Germline V gene data show CDR1 as GTSNPN and CDR2 as SVGIG (reference sequence). Filled out from reference TRBV30 and TRBJ2-3, the complete variable domain reads SQTIHQWPATLVQPVGSPLSLECTVEGTSNPNLYWYRQAAGRGLQLLFYSVGIGQISSEVPQNLSASRPQDRQFILSSKKLLLSDSGFYLCAWIGRSTDTQYFGPGTRLTVL.